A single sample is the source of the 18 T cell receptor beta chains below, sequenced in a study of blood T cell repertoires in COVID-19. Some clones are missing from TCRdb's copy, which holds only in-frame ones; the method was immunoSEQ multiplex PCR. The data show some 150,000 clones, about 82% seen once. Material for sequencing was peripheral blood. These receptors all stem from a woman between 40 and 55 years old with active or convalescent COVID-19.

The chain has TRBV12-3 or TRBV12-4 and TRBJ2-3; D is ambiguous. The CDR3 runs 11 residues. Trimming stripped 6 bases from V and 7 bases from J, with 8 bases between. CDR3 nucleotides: TGTGCCAGCAGCCGGAGCTATACGCAGTATTTT. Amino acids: CASSRSYTQYF.

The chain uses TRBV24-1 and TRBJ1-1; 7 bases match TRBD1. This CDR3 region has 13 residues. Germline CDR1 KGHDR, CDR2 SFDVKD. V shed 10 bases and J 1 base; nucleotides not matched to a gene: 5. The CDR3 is CATEGQTNTEAFF. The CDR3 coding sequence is TGTGCCACGGAGGGACAGACGAACACTGAAGCTTTCTTT.

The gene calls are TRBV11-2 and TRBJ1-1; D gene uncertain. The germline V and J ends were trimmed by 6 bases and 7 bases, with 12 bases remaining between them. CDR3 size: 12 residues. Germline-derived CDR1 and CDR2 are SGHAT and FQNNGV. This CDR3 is CASSDTEIEAFF. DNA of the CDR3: TGTGCCAGCAGTGATACGGAGATTGAAGCTTTCTTT. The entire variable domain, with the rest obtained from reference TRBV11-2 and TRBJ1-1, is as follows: EAGVAQSPRYKIIEKRQSVAFWCNPISGHATLYWYQQILGQGPKLLIQFQNNGVVDDSQLPKDRFSAERLKGVDSTLKIQPAKLEDSAVYLCASSDTEIEAFFGQGTRLTVV.

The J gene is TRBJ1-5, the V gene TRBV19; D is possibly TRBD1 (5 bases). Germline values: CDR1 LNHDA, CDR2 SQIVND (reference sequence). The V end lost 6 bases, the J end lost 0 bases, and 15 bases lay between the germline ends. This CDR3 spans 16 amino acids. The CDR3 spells CASSQGGDYSNQPQHF. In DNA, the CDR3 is TGTGCCAGTAGCCAGGGAGGGGACTATAGCAATCAGCCCCAGCATTTT.

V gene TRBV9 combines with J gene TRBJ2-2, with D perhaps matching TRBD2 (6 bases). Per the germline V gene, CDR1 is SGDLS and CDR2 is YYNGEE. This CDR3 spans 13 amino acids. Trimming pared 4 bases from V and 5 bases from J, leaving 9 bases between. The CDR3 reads CASSIGTTGELFF. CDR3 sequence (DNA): TGTGCCAGCAGCATCGGGACTACCGGGGAGCTGTTTTTT.

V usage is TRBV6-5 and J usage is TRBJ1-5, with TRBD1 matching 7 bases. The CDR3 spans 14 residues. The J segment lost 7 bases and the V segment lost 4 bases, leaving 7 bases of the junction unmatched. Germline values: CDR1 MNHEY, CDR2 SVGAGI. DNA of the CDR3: TGTGCCAGCAGTTCGACAGGGTTGCAACAGCCCCAGCATTTT. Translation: CASSSTGLQQPQHF.

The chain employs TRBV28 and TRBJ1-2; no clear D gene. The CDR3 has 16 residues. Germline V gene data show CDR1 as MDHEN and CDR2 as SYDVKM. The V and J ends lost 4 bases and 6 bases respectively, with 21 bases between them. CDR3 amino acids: CASSSLVEWLIDGYTF. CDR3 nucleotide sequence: TGTGCCAGCAGTTCCCTAGTCGAGTGGCTGATAGATGGCTACACCTTC.

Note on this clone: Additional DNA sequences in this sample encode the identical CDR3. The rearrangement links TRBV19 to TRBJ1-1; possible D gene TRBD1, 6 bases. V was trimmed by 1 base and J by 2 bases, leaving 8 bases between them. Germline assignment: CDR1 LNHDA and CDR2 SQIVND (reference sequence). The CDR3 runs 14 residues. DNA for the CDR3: TGTGCCAGTAGTATAGGGACAGCCAACACTGAAGCTTTCTTT. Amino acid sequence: CASSIGTANTEAFF.

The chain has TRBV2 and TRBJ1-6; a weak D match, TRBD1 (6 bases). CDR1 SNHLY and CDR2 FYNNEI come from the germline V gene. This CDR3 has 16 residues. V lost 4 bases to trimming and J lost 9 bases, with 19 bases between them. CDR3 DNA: TGTGCCAGCAGTGCCTCGGGGGGGGCGCGAGGTTCACCCCTCCACTTT. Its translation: CASSASGGARGSPLHF.

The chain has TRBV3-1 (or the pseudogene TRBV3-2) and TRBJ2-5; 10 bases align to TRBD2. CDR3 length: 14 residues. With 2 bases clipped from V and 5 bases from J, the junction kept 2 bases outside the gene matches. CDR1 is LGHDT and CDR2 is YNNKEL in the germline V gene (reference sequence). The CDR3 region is CASSQISGRETQYF. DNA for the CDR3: TGTGCCAGCAGCCAAATTAGCGGGAGGGAGACCCAGTACTTC.

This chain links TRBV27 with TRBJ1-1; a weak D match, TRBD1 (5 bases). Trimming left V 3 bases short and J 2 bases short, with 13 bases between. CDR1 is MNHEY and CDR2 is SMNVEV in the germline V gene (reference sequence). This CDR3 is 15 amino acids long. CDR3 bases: TGTGCCAGCAGTTTCCGGCGGACAAGCAACACTGAAGCTTTCTTT. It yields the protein CASSFRRTSNTEAFF.

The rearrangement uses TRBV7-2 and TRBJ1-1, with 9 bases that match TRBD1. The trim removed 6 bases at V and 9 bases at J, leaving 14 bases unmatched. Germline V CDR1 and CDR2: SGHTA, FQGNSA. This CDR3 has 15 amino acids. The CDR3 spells CASSYTAGTGPKAFF. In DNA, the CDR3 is TGTGCCAGCAGTTATACCGCTGGGACAGGGCCCAAAGCTTTCTTT. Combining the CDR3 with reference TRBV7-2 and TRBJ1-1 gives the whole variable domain GAGVSQSPSNKVTEKGKDVELRCDPISGHTALYWYRQSLGQGLEFLIYFQGNSAPDKSGLPSDRFSAERTGGSVSTLTIQRTQQEDSAVYLCASSYTAGTGPKAFFGQGTRLTVV.

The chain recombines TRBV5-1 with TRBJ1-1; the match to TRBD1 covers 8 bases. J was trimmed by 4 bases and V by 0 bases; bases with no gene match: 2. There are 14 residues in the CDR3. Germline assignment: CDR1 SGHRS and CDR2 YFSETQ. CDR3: CASSLVDRGTEAFF. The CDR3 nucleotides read TGCGCCAGCAGCTTGGTAGACAGGGGCACTGAAGCTTTCTTT.

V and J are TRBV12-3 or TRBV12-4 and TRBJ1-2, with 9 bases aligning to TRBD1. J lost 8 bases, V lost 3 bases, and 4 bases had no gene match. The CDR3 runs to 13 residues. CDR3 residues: CASSLGQGLGYTF. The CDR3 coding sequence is TGTGCCAGCAGTTTGGGACAGGGCCTCGGCTACACCTTC.

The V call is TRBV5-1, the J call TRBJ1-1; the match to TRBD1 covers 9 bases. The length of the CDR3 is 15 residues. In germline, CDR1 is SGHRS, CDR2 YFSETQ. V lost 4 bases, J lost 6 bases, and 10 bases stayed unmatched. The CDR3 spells CASSPAGTGTPEAFF. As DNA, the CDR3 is TGCGCCAGCAGCCCCGCCGGGACAGGGACCCCTGAAGCTTTCTTT.

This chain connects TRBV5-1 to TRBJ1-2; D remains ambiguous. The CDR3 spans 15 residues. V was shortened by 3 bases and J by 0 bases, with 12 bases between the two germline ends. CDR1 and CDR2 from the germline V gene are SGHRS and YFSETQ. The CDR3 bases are TGCGCCAGCAGCTCCCCGGGAGAAACTAACTATGGCTACACCTTC. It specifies CASSSPGETNYGYTF.

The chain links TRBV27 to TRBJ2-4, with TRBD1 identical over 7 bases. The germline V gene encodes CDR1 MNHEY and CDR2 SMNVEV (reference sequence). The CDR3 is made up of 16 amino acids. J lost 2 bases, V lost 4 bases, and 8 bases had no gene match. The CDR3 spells CASSWDSRGSKNIQYF. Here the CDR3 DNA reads TGTGCCAGCAGTTGGGACAGCCGAGGGTCCAAAAACATTCAGTACTTC.

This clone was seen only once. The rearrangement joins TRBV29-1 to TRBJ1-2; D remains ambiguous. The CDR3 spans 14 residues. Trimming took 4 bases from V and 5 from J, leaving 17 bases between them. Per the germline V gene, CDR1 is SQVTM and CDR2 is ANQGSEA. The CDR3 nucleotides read TGCAGCGTTGTAACAGAGCCAATCCGTTATGGCTACACCTTC. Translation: CSVVTEPIRYGYTF.